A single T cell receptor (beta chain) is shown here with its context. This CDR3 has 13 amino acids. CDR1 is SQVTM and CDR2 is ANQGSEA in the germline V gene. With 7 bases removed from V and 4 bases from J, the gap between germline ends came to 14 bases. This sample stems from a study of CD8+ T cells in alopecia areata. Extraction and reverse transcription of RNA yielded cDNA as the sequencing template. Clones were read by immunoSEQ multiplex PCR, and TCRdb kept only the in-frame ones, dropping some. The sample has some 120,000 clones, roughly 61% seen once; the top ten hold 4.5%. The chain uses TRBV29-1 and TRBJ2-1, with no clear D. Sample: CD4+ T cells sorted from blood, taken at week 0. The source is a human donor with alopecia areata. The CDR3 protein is CSAKWSVYNEQFF. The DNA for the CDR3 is TGCAGCGCCAAATGGTCTGTTTACAATGAGCAGTTCTTC.